Below, 32 T cell receptor beta chains from the same sample are listed, as sequenced in a study of beta chain features in type 1 diabetes. As every portion of the isolated RNA was reverse transcribed, the sequencing read expressed TCRB transcripts. TCRdb keeps only in-frame clones here, not all; method: immunoSEQ multiplex PCR. The data contain 160,000 or so clones, roughly 9.1% of them singletons. The sample comprised central memory CD4+ T cells from blood. The origin of the receptors is a woman aged 18-29 years in good health.

Ten or more counts support this clone. CDR3 in amino acids: CASSLEGDGELFF. Written as DNA, the CDR3 is TGCGCCAGCAGCTTGGAGGGGGACGGGGAGCTGTTTTTT. This rearrangement joins TRBV5-1 to TRBJ2-2; D may be TRBD1 (6 bases). V lost 0 bases, J lost 7 bases, and 7 bases lay in between. The CDR3 runs 13 residues. The germline CDR1 and CDR2 sequences are SGHRS and YFSETQ.

There are a few counts of this clone. This CDR3 is CASSEGRGGETQYF. CDR3 nucleotide sequence: TGTGCCAGCAGCGAAGGACGGGGTGGGGAGACCCAGTACTTC. The rearrangement uses TRBV7-6 and TRBJ2-5; tentatively, D is TRBD2 (5 bases). The ends were cut back, 5 bases at V and 5 bases at J, with 15 bases in the middle. Germline-derived CDR1 and CDR2 are SGHVS and FNYEAQ. The CDR3 extends over 14 amino acids.

This clone was picked up a small number of times. The CDR3 loop is CASRGLAGPDNEQFF. The DNA of the CDR3 is TGCGCCAGCAGAGGCCTAGCGGGGCCCGACAATGAGCAGTTCTTC. The chain recombines TRBV5-1 with TRBJ2-1; the match to TRBD2 covers 9 bases. After removal of 5 bases from V and 5 bases from J, the junction contained 8 bases not matched to a gene. Germline-derived CDR1 and CDR2 are SGHRS and YFSETQ. This CDR3 is 15 amino acids long. The whole variable domain, filled in from reference TRBV5-1 and TRBJ2-1, reads KAGVTQTPRYLIKTRGQQVTLSCSPISGHRSVSWYQQTPGQGLQFLFEYFSETQRNKGNFPGRFSGRQFSNSRSEMNVSTLELGDSALYLCASRGLAGPDNEQFFGPGTRLTVL.

V usage is TRBV30 and J usage is TRBJ1-2, with D maybe TRBD1 (6 bases). CDR3 length: 15 amino acids. The germline V and J ends were trimmed by 0 bases and 2 bases, with 13 bases remaining between them. Germline V gene lookup returns CDR1 GTSNPN and CDR2 SVGIG (reference sequence). The DNA for the CDR3 is TGTGCCTGGAGTGTAGGGGGGGGCGCGAACTATGGCTACACCTTC. It encodes CAWSVGGGANYGYTF.

The J gene is TRBJ2-5, the V gene TRBV5-1; 7 positions agree with TRBD2. The CDR3 runs 15 residues. Germline V lookup: CDR1 SGHRS, CDR2 YFSETQ. V shed 4 bases, J shed 3 bases, and the junction held 9 bases outside the gene matches. CDR3 sequence (DNA): TGCGCCAGCAGCAGCGGCAGGGAGGGAGAAGAGACCCAGTACTTC. It specifies CASSSGREGEETQYF.

The chain employs TRBV10-3 and TRBJ2-2, with a weak D call TRBD1 (7 bases). The V gene lost 11 bases and the J gene lost 5 bases, with 12 bases spanning the gap. This CDR3 spans 12 amino acids. Germline CDR1 is ENHRY and CDR2 is SYGVKD. The CDR3 coding sequence is TGTGCCGCGCAGGGGGGAACCGGGGAGCTGTTTTTT. It translates to CAAQGGTGELFF.

This clone was detected only a few times. This rearrangement joins TRBV25-1 to TRBJ2-5; perhaps TRBD2 as D (5 bases). This CDR3 is 16 amino acids long. CDR1 MGHDK and CDR2 SYGVNS come from the germline V gene. Between the trimmed V and J ends, which lost 4 bases and 6 bases, there was a span of 21 bases. The CDR3 DNA is TGTGCCAGCAGTGCCCCTCCCCTCGTCGGGGAGCAGACCCAGTACTTC. It specifies CASSAPPLVGEQTQYF.

V usage is TRBV6-5 and J usage is TRBJ1-2, with D perhaps matching TRBD1 (6 bases). V was cut by 7 bases and J by 8 bases, with 20 bases left in between. Germline CDR1 reads MNHEY; CDR2 reads SVGAGI. The CDR3 extends over 14 amino acids. The CDR3 DNA follows: TGTGCCAGCACCCAACAGGGAGCTACAGGAGGCTACACCTTC. Its protein product is CASTQQGATGGYTF.

This clone was seen only a few times. The CDR3 loop reads CAIEGGRGEQFF. Here the CDR3 DNA reads TGTGCCATCGAAGGCGGGAGAGGTGAGCAGTTCTTC. The chain is built from TRBV10-3 and TRBJ2-1; 7 positions agree with TRBD2. With 8 bases clipped from V and 9 bases from J, the junction kept 7 bases outside the gene matches. Germline V gives CDR1 ENHRY, CDR2 SYGVKD. The CDR3 is 12 amino acids.

In its sample, this clone was seen a few times. This rearrangement joins TRBV10-3 to TRBJ1-4, with D unclear. The germline CDR1 and CDR2 sequences are ENHRY and SYGVKD. V was cut by 10 bases and J by 10 bases, with 22 bases left in between. The CDR3 length is 14 residues. The CDR3: CATRPREPFGKLFF. The CDR3 nucleotides are TGTGCCACCCGACCTAGAGAGCCCTTTGGAAAACTGTTTTTT.

This chain uses TRBV5-1 with TRBJ2-3, with D maybe TRBD2 (7 bases). This CDR3 contains 16 residues. V lost 5 bases, J lost 0 bases, and 16 bases lay in between. Germline V gives CDR1 SGHRS, CDR2 YFSETQ. The CDR3 nucleotides are TGCGCCAGCAGGGCTGGGGGGGCCACTAGCACAGATACGCAGTATTTT. As protein: CASRAGGATSTDTQYF.

As regards this clone: Other DNA variants within this sample encode the same CDR3. J is TRBJ1-1 and V is TRBV5-1; unclear D gene. Germline CDR1 is SGHRS and CDR2 is YFSETQ. The CDR3 is made up of 11 amino acids. V was trimmed by 1 base and J by 5 bases, leaving 3 bases between them. CDR3 region: CASSLSTEAFF. In nucleotides, the CDR3 is TGCGCCAGCAGCTTGTCTACTGAAGCTTTCTTT.

The V call is TRBV7-2, the J call TRBJ1-2; 9 nucleotides align to TRBD1. The germline V gene encodes CDR1 SGHTA and CDR2 FQGNSA. This CDR3 has 16 residues. V dropped 4 bases and J dropped 8; count of bases not matched to a gene: 14. The DNA of the CDR3 is TGTGCCAGCAGCTCACCCGAAGTTGGGACAGGGCTAGGCTACACCTTC. It encodes CASSSPEVGTGLGYTF.

This clone was seen a handful of times. The V gene is TRBV30, the J gene TRBJ2-1; 9 positions agree with TRBD2. Germline V gene sequence: CDR1 GTSNPN, CDR2 SVGIG (reference sequence). CDR3 length: 14 amino acids. The trim removed 4 bases at V and 4 bases at J, leaving 5 bases unmatched. The CDR3: CAWISGSGYNEQFF. The CDR3 DNA reads TGTGCCTGGATTAGCGGGAGTGGATACAATGAGCAGTTCTTC. Together with reference TRBV30 and TRBJ2-1, the CDR3 gives the full variable domain: SQTIHQWPATLVQPVGSPLSLECTVEGTSNPNLYWYRQAAGRGLQLLFYSVGIGQISSEVPQNLSASRPQDRQFILSSKKLLLSDSGFYLCAWISGSGYNEQFFGPGTRLTVL.

Only a few counts were recorded for this clone. CDR3 amino acids: CASSELPGMGGYTF. CDR3 bases: TGTGCCAGCAGTGAACTCCCAGGAATGGGTGGCTACACCTTC. This chain connects TRBV6-1 to TRBJ1-2; D is unresolved. Germline V gene sequence: CDR1 MNHNS, CDR2 SASEGT. This CDR3 contains 14 residues. V was trimmed by 2 bases and J by 7 bases, leaving 14 bases between them.

In its sample, this clone was seen a few times. The chain employs TRBV30 and TRBJ2-7, with 7 bases fitting TRBD1. Germline values: CDR1 GTSNPN, CDR2 SVGIG (reference sequence). This CDR3 contains 15 residues. Trimming at V came to 2 bases and at J to 4 bases, leaving 11 bases not matched to a gene. CDR3 nucleotide sequence: TGTGCCTGGAGTACTACCGGGACAGTGACTTACGAGCAGTACTTC. This gives the protein CAWSTTGTVTYEQYF.

This clone was observed a handful of times. The chain combines TRBV4-3 with TRBJ1-3, with D unresolved. The germline V gene has CDR1 LGHNA and CDR2 YSLEER. V was clipped by 1 base and J by 4 bases, with 17 bases between them. The CDR3 sequence is 17 residues long. CDR3 nucleotides: TGCGCCAGCAGCCAAGGAATGGGCAGGTCCCAAGGAAACACCATATATTTT. Protein product: CASSQGMGRSQGNTIYF.

This clone was detected only a few times. The V gene is TRBV5-1, the J gene TRBJ2-5; TRBD2 aligns across 8 bases. With 2 bases clipped from V and 4 bases from J, the junction kept 7 bases outside the gene matches. The CDR3 extends over 15 amino acids. Germline CDR1 reads SGHRS; CDR2 reads YFSETQ. The CDR3 loop reads CASSFGAGEGETQYF. CDR3 DNA: TGCGCCAGCAGCTTCGGAGCGGGAGAAGGAGAGACCCAGTACTTC.

V and J are TRBV29-1 and TRBJ1-2; tentative D call: TRBD1 (5 bases). The CDR3 runs to 12 residues. CDR1 and CDR2 (germline): SQVTM, ANQGSEA. Between the trimmed V and J ends, which lost 7 bases and 3 bases, there was a span of 12 bases. The CDR3 loop reads CSAAGTDYGYTF. Written as DNA, the CDR3 is TGCAGCGCCGCCGGGACTGACTATGGCTACACCTTC.

The chain is built from TRBV7-2 and TRBJ2-7; 7 bases line up with TRBD2. J gave up 5 bases and V 8 bases, and 12 bases lay outside the gene matches. The germline gives CDR1 SGHTA, CDR2 FQGNSA. CDR3 size: 14 residues. CDR3 DNA sequence: TGTGCCAGCGCCTCACGGGCGGGAGCCAACGAGCAGTACTTC. Protein sequence: CASASRAGANEQYF.

The table lists this clone with a few counts. The J gene is TRBJ2-3, the V gene TRBV10-3; 7 bases are a match to TRBD1. Unmatched junction bases numbered 15, after V lost 10 bases and J lost 2 bases. The germline CDR1 and CDR2 sequences are ENHRY and SYGVKD. This CDR3 has 16 amino acids. This CDR3 is CATTTTGEKITDTQYF. The CDR3 nucleotides are TGTGCCACCACGACCACAGGGGAGAAAATCACAGATACGCAGTATTTT.

The chain combines TRBV2 with TRBJ2-1; 9 bases are a match to TRBD2. This CDR3 is 11 amino acids long. V shed 8 bases and J 7 bases; nucleotides not matched to a gene: 0. From germline, CDR1 is SNHLY and CDR2 FYNNEI. CDR3 protein: CASLAGNEQFF. Written as DNA, the CDR3 is TGTGCCAGCCTAGCGGGGAATGAGCAGTTCTTC. The full variable domain, its missing parts supplied by reference TRBV2 and TRBJ2-1, is EPEVTQTPSHQVTQMGQEVILRCVPISNHLYFYWYRQILGQKVEFLVSFYNNEISEKSEIFDDQFSVERPDGSNFTLKIRSTKLEDSAMYFCASLAGNEQFFGPGTRLTVL.

This clone turned up a few times. CDR3 nucleotide sequence: TGTGCCAGCTCACCCGTTGACAGTCATAGCAATCAGCCCCAGCATTTT. It yields the protein CASSPVDSHSNQPQHF. The V gene is TRBV18, the J gene TRBJ1-5; a possible D gene is TRBD1 (5 bases). The germline V gene encodes CDR1 KGHSH and CDR2 LQKENI. This CDR3 is built from 16 residues. V lost 3 bases and J lost 0, with 12 bases in between. The full variable domain, with the rest looked up from reference TRBV18 and TRBJ1-5, is NAGVMQNPRHLVRRRGQEARLRCSPMKGHSHVYWYRQLPEEGLKFMVYLQKENIIDESGMPKERFSAEFPKEGPSILRIQQVVRGDSAAYFCASSPVDSHSNQPQHFGDGTRLSIL.

Regarding this clone: Other DNA sequences within the sample encode an identical CDR3. The chain carries TRBV7-2 and TRBJ2-7, with 8 nucleotides matching TRBD1. CDR3 length: 15 residues. V was clipped by 5 bases and J by 0 bases; unmatched bases: 6. Germline V gene data show CDR1 as SGHTA and CDR2 as FQGNSA. The CDR3 nucleotides read TGTGCCAGCAGCCCCGGACAGGGTTCCTCCTACGAGCAGTACTTC. Amino acids: CASSPGQGSSYEQYF.

V is TRBV11-3 and J is TRBJ2-1, with 10 bases lining up with TRBD2. This CDR3 contains 15 residues. Germline trimming cut 3 bases from V and 9 bases from J; bases unmatched to any gene: 8. Germline V gives CDR1 SGHNT, CDR2 YENEEA. Here the CDR3 DNA reads TGTGCCAGCAGCTTGAGTCTAGCGGGAGTAAGTGAGCAGTTCTTC. Amino acid sequence: CASSLSLAGVSEQFF.

Only a few counts were recorded for this clone. The chain joins TRBV4-3 to TRBJ2-3; a possible D gene is TRBD2 (6 bases). Germline-derived CDR1 and CDR2 are LGHNA and YSLEER. The CDR3 runs 14 residues. The germline V and J ends were trimmed by 0 bases and 4 bases, with 8 bases remaining between them. The CDR3 DNA follows: TGCGCCAGCAGCCAAGATTGGGGGGCAGATACGCAGTATTTT. Amino acid sequence: CASSQDWGADTQYF.

This clone was observed a handful of times. The rearrangement joins TRBV4-2 to TRBJ1-6; D gene ambiguous. Germline CDR1 LGHNA, CDR2 YNFKEQ. V dropped 5 bases and J dropped 12 bases, with 14 bases sitting between them. There are 13 residues in the CDR3. CDR3 coding DNA: TGTGCCAGCAGCGACCGGGAGGCGGAACCCCTCCACTTT. Residues: CASSDREAEPLHF.

V is TRBV5-1 and J is TRBJ2-3, with 7 bases identical to TRBD1. The V gene end was trimmed by 3 bases and the J gene end by 4 bases; junction bases not matched to a gene: 14. The CDR3 loop spans 17 amino acids. Germline assignment: CDR1 SGHRS and CDR2 YFSETQ. The CDR3 coding sequence is TGCGCCAGCAGCTCGAGGACAGGAAGGGGGATACCAGATACGCAGTATTTT. This gives the protein CASSSRTGRGIPDTQYF.

This clone has more than one count but fewer than ten. This rearrangement joins TRBV6-1 to TRBJ1-1; maybe TRBD1 (6 bases). The CDR3 spans 14 residues. The V gene's germline CDR1 is MNHNS and CDR2 SASEGT. V lost 5 bases to trimming and J lost 3 bases, with 13 bases between them. The CDR3: CASSRRDKYTEAFF. In nucleotides, the CDR3 is TGTGCCAGCAGTCGCCGGGACAAATACACTGAAGCTTTCTTT.

J is TRBJ2-1 and V is TRBV4-3, with D unclear. Germline values: CDR1 LGHNA, CDR2 YSLEER. This CDR3 contains 12 residues. V lost 0 bases and J 8 bases, leaving 5 bases between the germline ends. The CDR3 is CASSQDRYEQFF. Written as DNA, the CDR3 is TGCGCCAGCAGCCAAGATCGGTATGAGCAGTTCTTC.

The sample holds one count of this clone. The chain joins TRBV2 to TRBJ2-7; possibly TRBD2 for D (6 bases). The CDR3 extends over 15 amino acids. Germline V gene data show CDR1 as SNHLY and CDR2 as FYNNEI. Trimming took 6 bases from V and 6 from J, leaving 21 bases between them. This chain's CDR3 is CASRAPSGPGSEQYF. For the CDR3, the DNA is TGTGCCAGCAGGGCCCCCAGCGGGCCAGGATCCGAGCAGTACTTC.

This clone showed up just a few times. This chain links TRBV9 with TRBJ1-1; a possible D gene is TRBD1 (6 bases). This CDR3 contains 16 residues. Trimming removed 4 bases at V and 12 bases at J, with 28 bases between. The germline CDR1 and CDR2 sequences are SGDLS and YYNGEE. The CDR3 DNA reads as TGTGCCAGCAGCCCAAATTGGGAGGGGGACAATACTAATACTTTCTTT. Its translation: CASSPNWEGDNTNTFF.